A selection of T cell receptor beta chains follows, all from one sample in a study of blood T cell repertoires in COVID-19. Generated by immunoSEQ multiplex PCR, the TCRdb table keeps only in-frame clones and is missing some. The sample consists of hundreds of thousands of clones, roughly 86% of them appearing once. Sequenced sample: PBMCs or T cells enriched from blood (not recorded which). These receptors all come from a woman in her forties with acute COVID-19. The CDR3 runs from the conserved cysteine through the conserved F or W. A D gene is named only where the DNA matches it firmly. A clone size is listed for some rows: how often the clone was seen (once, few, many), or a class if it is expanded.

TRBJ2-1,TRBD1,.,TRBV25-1,TGTGCCAGCAGTAGAACAGGGGGCGAGCAGTTCTTC,CASSRTGGEQFF
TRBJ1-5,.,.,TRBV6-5,TGTGCGACCGACAGGATCGATCAGCCCCAGCATTTT,CATDRIDQPQHF
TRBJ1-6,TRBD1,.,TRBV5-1,TGCGCCAGCAGCTTGGGCCCCCTGGACAGGGGGAAAGGTTCACCCCTCCACTTT,CASSLGPLDRGKGSPLHF
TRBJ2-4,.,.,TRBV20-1,TGCAGTGCTAGTAGAGGCGGGGACGTCCAACTTGGGAACATTCAGTACTTC,CSASRGGDVQLGNIQYF
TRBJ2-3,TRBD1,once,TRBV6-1,TGTGCCAGCAGTGAGGTTCACAGGGGGCTGACAGATACGCAGTATTTT,CASSEVHRGLTDTQYF
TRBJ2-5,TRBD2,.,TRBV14,TGTGCCAGCAGCCCTAGCGGGGCGGGAGGGTCACGGGGAGAGACCCAGTACTTC,CASSPSGAGGSRGETQYF
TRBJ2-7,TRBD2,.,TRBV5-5,TGTGCCAGCAGCTTGGATCTAGCGGGAGCTGAAAGGAGCTCCTACGAGCAGTACTTC,CASSLDLAGAERSSYEQYF
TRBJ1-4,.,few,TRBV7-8,TGTGCCAGCAGCTTAGTTCAGGGTTTTGCAACTAATGAAAAACTGTTTTTT,CASSLVQGFATNEKLFF
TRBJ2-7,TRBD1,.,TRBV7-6,TGTGCCAGCAGCTCCCGGGACAGGGGGCCGGAGCAGTACTTC,CASSSRDRGPEQYF
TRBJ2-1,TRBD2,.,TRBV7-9,TGTGCCAGCAGCTTGGGGGGACTAGCGGGTTCCTACAATGAGCAGTTCTTC,CASSLGGLAGSYNEQFF
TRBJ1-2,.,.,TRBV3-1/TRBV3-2,TGTGCCAGCAGCCCTTCGATCGTAGGGGGTGGCTACACCTTC,CASSPSIVGGGYTF
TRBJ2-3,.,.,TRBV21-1,TGTGCCAGCGCCAGCGGGAGGCTGGTAGATACGCAGTATTTT,CASASGRLVDTQYF
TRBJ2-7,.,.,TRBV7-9,TGTGCCAGCAGCTTAGGCGGGCACTACGAGCAGTACTTC,CASSLGGHYEQYF
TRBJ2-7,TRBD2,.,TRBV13,TGTGCCAGCAATCTTGGGACTAGCTTGTACGAGCAGTACTTC,CASNLGTSLYEQYF